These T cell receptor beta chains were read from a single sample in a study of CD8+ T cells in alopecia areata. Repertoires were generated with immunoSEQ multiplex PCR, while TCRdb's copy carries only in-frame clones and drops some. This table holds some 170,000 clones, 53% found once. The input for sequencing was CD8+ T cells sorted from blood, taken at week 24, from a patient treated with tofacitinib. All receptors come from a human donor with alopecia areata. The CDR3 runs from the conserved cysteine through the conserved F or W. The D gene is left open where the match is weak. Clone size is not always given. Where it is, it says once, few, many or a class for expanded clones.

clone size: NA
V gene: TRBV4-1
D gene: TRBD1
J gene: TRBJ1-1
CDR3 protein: CASSQLTGGTEAFF
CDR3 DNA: TGCGCCAGCAGCCAACTCACAGGGGGGACTGAAGCTTTCTTT

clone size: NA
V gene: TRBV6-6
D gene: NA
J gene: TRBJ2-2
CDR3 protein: CASSYSLGNTGELFF
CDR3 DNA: TGTGCCAGCAGTTACTCCTTAGGAAACACCGGGGAGCTGTTTTTT

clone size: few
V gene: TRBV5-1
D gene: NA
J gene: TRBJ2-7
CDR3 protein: CASSLGGYEQYF
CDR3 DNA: TGCGCCAGCAGCTTGGGAGGTTACGAGCAGTACTTC

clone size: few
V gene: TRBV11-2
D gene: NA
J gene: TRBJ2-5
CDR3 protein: CASSLDLASQETQYF
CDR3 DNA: TGTGCCAGCAGCTTAGATCTGGCCAGCCAAGAGACCCAGTACTTC

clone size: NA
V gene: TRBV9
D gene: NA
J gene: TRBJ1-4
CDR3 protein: CASSAGGGQGFEKLFF
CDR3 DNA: TGTGCCAGCAGCGCCGGAGGGGGTCAGGGGTTCGAAAAACTGTTTTTT

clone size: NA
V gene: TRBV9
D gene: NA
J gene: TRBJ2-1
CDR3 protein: CASQDLGAAYNEQFF
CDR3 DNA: TGTGCCAGCCAAGATTTGGGGGCCGCCTACAATGAGCAGTTCTTC

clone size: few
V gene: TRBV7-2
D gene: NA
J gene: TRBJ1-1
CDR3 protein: CASSLGQGSTEAFF
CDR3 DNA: TGTGCCAGCAGCCTCGGGCAGGGTAGTACTGAAGCTTTCTTT

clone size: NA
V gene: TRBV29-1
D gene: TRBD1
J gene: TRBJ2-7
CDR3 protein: CSARDSIYEQYF
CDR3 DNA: TGCAGCGCTAGGGACAGTATCTACGAGCAGTACTTC

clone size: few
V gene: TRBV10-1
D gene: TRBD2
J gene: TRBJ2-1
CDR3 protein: CASSAVTSGVYNEQFF
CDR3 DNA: TGCGCCAGCAGTGCAGTAACTAGCGGGGTTTACAATGAGCAGTTCTTC

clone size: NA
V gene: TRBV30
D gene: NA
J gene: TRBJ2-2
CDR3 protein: CAWSTGELFF
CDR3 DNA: TGTGCCTGGAGTACCGGGGAGCTGTTTTTT

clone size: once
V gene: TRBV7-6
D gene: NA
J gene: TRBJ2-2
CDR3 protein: CASRKGGPNTGELFF
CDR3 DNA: TGTGCCAGCAGGAAGGGGGGCCCGAACACCGGGGAGCTGTTTTTT

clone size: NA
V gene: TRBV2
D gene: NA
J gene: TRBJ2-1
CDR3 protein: CASRGHRNNEQFF
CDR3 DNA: TGTGCCAGCAGGGGGCACAGAAACAATGAGCAGTTCTTC

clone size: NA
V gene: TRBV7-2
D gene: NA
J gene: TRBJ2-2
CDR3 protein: CASSLVLKGTGELFF
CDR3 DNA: TGTGCCAGCAGCTTAGTTCTGAAGGGCACCGGGGAGCTGTTTTTT

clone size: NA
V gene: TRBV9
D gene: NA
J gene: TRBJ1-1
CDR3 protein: CASSAGGIEAFF
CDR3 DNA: TGTGCCAGCAGCGCGGGGGGTATTGAAGCTTTCTTT